This section outlines one TCR beta chain sequence together with its context. Its specificity is unknown. MiXCR, run by TCRdb on the 5' RACE reads, gives a single entry per CDR3 protein. This sample carries approximately 550,000 distinct CDR3 sequences, approximately 13% of them seen once, and the ten largest clones take over 11%. This CDR3 region has 15 residues. The germline V gene encodes CDR1 SGHTA and CDR2 FQGNSA. The germline V and J ends were trimmed by 6 bases and 0 bases, with 11 bases remaining between them. This sample was taken from a study of T cells after yellow fever vaccination. Study-wide background: Fractions of low cell number were prepared using SMART-Seq v4 Ultra Low Input.

Study results and limitations: Subsequent booster samples again held most clones from primary vaccination (96% CD4, 88% CD8). Overlap between CD4 and CD8 compartments was detected for a small share of clonotypes. By day 5 rather than day 15, the secondary response had peaked, though it was weaker.

The V call is TRBV7-2, the J call TRBJ2-2; D gene ambiguous. The sample in question was PBMCs, obtained on the day of the yellow fever booster vaccination. The TCR was taken from a man aged 25 to 45 who received the YFV17D yellow fever vaccine. CDR3 nucleotide sequence: TGTGCCAGCAGTAGCACCTTCGCGAACACCGGGGAGCTGTTTTTT. Translated: CASSSTFANTGELFF.